The T cell receptor beta chain under discussion was sequenced for a study of blood T cells in healthy people across ages. CDR1 is SGHRS, CDR2 YFSETQ, per germline. The CDR3 spans 16 residues. V shed 0 bases, J shed 2 bases, and the junction held 6 bases outside the gene matches. This clonotype was observed a few times. Primers used in a second PCR of about 7 to 12 cycles were a sample-barcoded 5' primer and a J-beta primer mix. TCRdb called the 5' RACE reads again in MiXCR, with one record for every CDR3 protein. The data contain 1.5 million to 2 million distinct CDR3 sequences, 28% of them seen just once; the ten biggest clones take up 7.7%.

This clonotype was sampled from a woman aged 30 to 39 in good health. Sequencing used blood. The V gene is TRBV5-1, the J gene TRBJ2-7; 9 nucleotides line up with TRBD1. CDR3 protein: CASSLGRTGAPYEQYF. CDR3 sequence (DNA): TGCGCCAGCAGCTTGGGAAGGACAGGGGCCCCCTACGAGCAGTACTTC.